These 15 T cell receptor beta chains originate from one sample sequenced in a study of blood T cells in healthy people across ages. The second PCR ran about 6 to 12 cycles with a sample-barcoded 5' primer and J-beta primers. Via MiXCR, TCRdb re-called the 5' RACE reads, giving one row per CDR3 protein. The sample includes 700,000 to 900,000 distinct CDR3 sequences, 20% to 30% of them seen just once. The sample was also reused in another study, on T cells of mothers and their children.

The sequenced sample was blood. The receptors shown here come from a boy under 18 in good health.

This clonotype was seen more than once but under ten times. CDR3 in amino acids: CASSDRNGYTF. The CDR3 region has the DNA TGTGCCAGCAGCGACAGGAATGGCTACACCTTC. This chain links TRBV7-9 with TRBJ1-2, with D possibly being TRBD1 (6 bases). Germline values: CDR1 SEHNR, CDR2 FQNEAQ (reference sequence). There are 11 residues in the CDR3. V was trimmed by 5 bases and J by 6 bases, leaving 7 bases between them. Filled out from reference TRBV7-9 and TRBJ1-2, the complete variable domain reads DTGVSQNPRHKITKRGQNVTFRCDPISEHNRLYWYRQTLGQGPEFLTYFQNEAQLEKSRLLSDRFSAERPKGSFSTLEIQRTEQGDSAMYLCASSDRNGYTFGSGTRLTVV.

This chain joins TRBV7-9 and TRBJ2-1, with a weak D call TRBD1 (5 bases). The DNA matches TRBJ2-7 better at its end, which makes the J call doubtful. The CDR3 has 12 amino acids. Germline V gives CDR1 SEHNR, CDR2 FQNEAQ (reference sequence). The CDR3: CASSRDRNEQYF. As DNA, the CDR3 is TGTGCCAGCAGCCGAGACAGAAACGAGCAGTACTTC.

This chain joins TRBV11-2 and TRBJ2-4, with TRBD1 as a possible D gene (5 bases). CDR3 length: 13 residues. Germline V CDR1 and CDR2: SGHAT, FQNNGV. V lost 6 bases, J lost 7 bases, and 13 bases lay in between. The chain's CDR3 is CASSRQGSNIQYF. The CDR3 DNA sequence: TGTGCCAGCAGTCGGCAGGGCAGTAACATTCAGTACTTC.

The rearrangement joins TRBV5-6 to TRBJ2-1; 14 positions match TRBD2. This CDR3 has 16 amino acids. The germline gives CDR1 SGHDT, CDR2 YYEEEE. The ends lost 4 bases at V and 7 bases at J; junction bases unmatched: 7. The CDR3 region has the DNA TGTGCCAGCAGCCCCGGGGGACTAGCGGGGGCTAATGAGCAGTTCTTC. Its protein is CASSPGGLAGANEQFF.

This clonotype has more than one count but fewer than ten. J is TRBJ2-2 and V is TRBV7-9; the D gene is possibly TRBD2 (6 bases). Germline V gives CDR1 SEHNR, CDR2 FQNEAQ (reference sequence). The CDR3 consists of 15 residues. V was shortened by 1 base and J by 9 bases, with 15 bases between the two germline ends. CDR3 bases: TGTGCCAGCAGCTTAGTCGTCGCGGGGCAGAGGGAGCTGTTTTTT. It specifies CASSLVVAGQRELFF. The full variable domain, in which reference TRBV7-9 and TRBJ2-2 provide the parts outside the CDR3, is DTGVSQNPRHKITKRGQNVTFRCDPISEHNRLYWYRQTLGQGPEFLTYFQNEAQLEKSRLLSDRFSAERPKGSFSTLEIQRTEQGDSAMYLCASSLVVAGQRELFFGEGSRLTVL.

This clonotype was observed a few times. V is TRBV6-1 and J is TRBJ2-6; the match to TRBD1 covers 7 bases. CDR3 size: 14 residues. V shed 7 bases, J shed 2 bases, and the junction held 2 bases outside the gene matches. Germline V gives CDR1 MNHNS, CDR2 SASEGT. Written as DNA, the CDR3 is TGTGCCAGCAATACAGGGGCTGGGGCCAACGTCCTGACTTTC. Amino acids: CASNTGAGANVLTF.

Only a few counts were recorded for this clonotype. V usage is TRBV7-3 and J usage is TRBJ2-5; 9 bases match TRBD2. The CDR3 covers 15 residues. V trimming: 2 bases; J trimming: 4 bases; junction bases outside the gene matches: 5. Germline V gene data show CDR1 as SGHTA and CDR2 as FQGTGA. DNA for the CDR3: TGTGCCAGCAGCTTATTAGCGGGGGACAGAGAGACCCAGTACTTC. It specifies CASSLLAGDRETQYF.

This clonotype was counted a few times. J is TRBJ1-1 and V is TRBV28; 7 bases agree with TRBD1. CDR3 length: 17 amino acids. The germline V gene encodes CDR1 MDHEN and CDR2 SYDVKM. V lost 6 bases and J lost 2; bases outside the gene matches: 15. The CDR3 loop reads CASSPQAGGRLNTEAFF. The DNA for the CDR3 is TGTGCCAGCAGCCCTCAAGCAGGGGGACGCCTTAACACTGAAGCTTTCTTT.

Turning to this clonotype: A read error may produce the germline difference seen at one junction end. The chain links TRBV14 to TRBJ2-1, with 7 bases lining up with TRBD2. CDR3 length equals 17 residues. CDR1 SGHDN and CDR2 FVKESK come from the germline V gene. In nucleotides, the CDR3 is TGTGCCAGCAGCCAAGAGGGATTCGGACTAGTCTACAACGAGCAGTTCTTC. Translation gives CASSQEGFGLVYNEQFF. The variable domain in full, with the rest retrieved from reference TRBV14 and TRBJ2-1, is EAGVTQFPSHSVIEKGQTVTLRCDPISGHDNLYWYRRVMGKEIKFLLHFVKESKQDESGMPNNRFLAERTGGTYSTLKVQPAELEDSGVYFCASSQEGFGLVYNEQFFGPGTRLTVL.

The V and J genes are TRBV20-1 and TRBJ1-4; tentatively, D is TRBD1 (5 bases). The CDR3 runs to 15 residues. CDR1 is DFQATT, CDR2 SNEGSKA, per germline (reference sequence). The ends were cut back, 2 bases at V and 2 bases at J, with 12 bases in the middle. The CDR3, as DNA: TGCAGTGCTAGATCCTTGGGGGTGACTAATGAAAAACTGTTTTTT. It yields the protein CSARSLGVTNEKLFF.

The genes are TRBV12-3 or TRBV12-4 and TRBJ1-1; no clear D. V lost 3 bases, J lost 4 bases, and 9 bases lay in between. CDR3 size: 13 residues. DNA of the CDR3: TGTGCCAGCAGTTTGGCTAGTAGCACTGAAGCTTTCTTT. It codes for CASSLASSTEAFF.

In this sample, this clonotype turned up a few times. The chain recombines TRBV29-1 with TRBJ1-1; 7 positions match TRBD1. Per the germline V gene, CDR1 is SQVTM and CDR2 is ANQGSEA. The CDR3 is 16 amino acids. V lost 3 bases and J lost 2; bases outside the gene matches: 12. The CDR3 here is CSVDWAGGGINTEAFF. Written as DNA, the CDR3 is TGCAGCGTTGACTGGGCAGGGGGAGGGATTAACACTGAAGCTTTCTTT.

The chain joins TRBV9 to TRBJ2-5; D unresolved. With the DNA end fitting TRBJ2-1 better, the J assignment may be wrong. The CDR3 has 12 residues. Per germline, CDR1 SGDLS and CDR2 YYNGEE. Here the CDR3 reads CASSPNRPEQFF. The CDR3 DNA follows: TGTGCCAGCAGCCCCAATAGGCCAGAGCAGTTCTTC.

V gene TRBV7-9 combines with J gene TRBJ2-5; D possibly corresponds to TRBD1 (5 bases). The CDR3 covers 15 residues. Germline V gene lookup returns CDR1 SEHNR and CDR2 FQNEAQ (reference sequence). The V end was cut by 4 bases, the J end by 4 bases, with 16 bases between. The CDR3, as DNA: TGTGCCAGCAGCTCAGGTCAGGGCTCAGGAGAGACCCAGTACTTC. This gives the protein CASSSGQGSGETQYF.

In its sample, this clonotype was seen a few times. This chain joins TRBV28 and TRBJ1-2; TRBD1 agrees at 9 bases. Germline V gene sequence: CDR1 MDHEN, CDR2 SYDVKM. V shed 6 bases and J 2 bases; nucleotides not matched to a gene: 4. The CDR3 contains 14 residues. CDR3: CASRTGQGNYGYTF. The CDR3 DNA is TGTGCCAGCAGGACGGGACAGGGCAACTATGGCTACACCTTC.